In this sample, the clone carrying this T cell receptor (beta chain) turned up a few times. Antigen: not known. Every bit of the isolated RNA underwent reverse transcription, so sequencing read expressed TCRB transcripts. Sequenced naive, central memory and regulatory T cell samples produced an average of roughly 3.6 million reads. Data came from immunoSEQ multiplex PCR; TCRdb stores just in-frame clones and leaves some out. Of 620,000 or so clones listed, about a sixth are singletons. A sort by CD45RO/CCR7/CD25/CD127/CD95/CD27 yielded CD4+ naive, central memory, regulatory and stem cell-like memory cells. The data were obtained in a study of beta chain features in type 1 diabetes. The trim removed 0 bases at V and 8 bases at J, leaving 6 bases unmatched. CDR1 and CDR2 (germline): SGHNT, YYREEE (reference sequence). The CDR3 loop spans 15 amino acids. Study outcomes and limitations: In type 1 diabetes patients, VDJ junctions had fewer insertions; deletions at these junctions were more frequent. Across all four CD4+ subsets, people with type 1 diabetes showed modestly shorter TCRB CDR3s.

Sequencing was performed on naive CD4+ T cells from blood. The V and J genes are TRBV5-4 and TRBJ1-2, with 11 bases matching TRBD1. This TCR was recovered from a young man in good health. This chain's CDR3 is CASSLVGQGAGGYTF. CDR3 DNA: TGTGCCAGCAGCTTGGTTGGACAGGGGGCGGGAGGCTACACCTTC.